Given below is one T cell receptor (beta chain) in context. This clone was counted a few times. Which antigen it targets is not known. Base qualities are not at hand, and no much larger clone is one base apart. This record belongs to a study of CD8+ T cells in alopecia areata (dated by TCRdb to between 2018 and 2020). Study-wide context: Treated patients were enrolled in an open-label pilot trial of oral tofacitinib at 5 to 10 mg twice daily for moderate-to-severe alopecia areata. Tofacitinib was administered for 6 to 18 months, and 6 months of follow-up off drug were then conducted to assess delayed response and recurrence. The study used high-throughput TCRbeta sequencing to examine T cell clonal expansion in alopecia areata, in both the C3H/HeJ mouse model and human patients. In humans, TCRbeta sequencing was performed on scalp tissue and on sorted CD4+ and CD8+ peripheral blood T cells from healthy controls and from patients with patchy or totalis/universalis alopecia areata. Patients on tofacitinib were biopsied at baseline and after 4 and 24 weeks of treatment, and several of the patients also had a later scalp biopsy. Clonality in the scalp was compared among normal scalp (n=4), patchy alopecia areata scalp (n=8), and alopecia totalis/universalis scalp (n=8). RNA was extracted with the PAXgene miRNA kit for fixed scalp, the miRNeasy kit for PBMCs, and the RNeasy kit for mouse skin. TCRbeta CDR3 regions were amplified by immunoSEQ multiplex PCR with 35 Vbeta forward and 13 Jbeta reverse primers. Overall results and qualifications from the work: Shared TCR sequences between patients were less evident than in mice, which may be partly attributable to HLA diversity in the patient population. Scalp TCR repertoire analysis is complicated because resident alphabeta T cells in normal human skin are also sequenced, whereas mouse skin is dominated by gammadelta T cells. Compared with normal scalp, lesional scalp, particularly in alopecia totalis/universalis, had higher clonality and more expanded CD8+ clones, which suggests antigenic drive.

Inclusive of the bounding cysteine and phenylalanine, the CDR3 is 14 residues long. Just CDR3 DNA is preserved here, 42 bases in frame from base 1. The junction shows trimming of 5 bases on V and 1 base on J, and the gene matches do not reach 3 bases of it. For CDR1 and CDR2, the germline V gene lists SQVTM and ANQGSEA. Peripheral blood and lesional scalp punch biopsies were obtained from patients with alopecia areata. PBMCs were isolated by density centrifugation and stained for CD3, CD4 and CD8, after which CD4+ and CD8+ T cells were sorted on a FACSAria. Libraries came from the immunoSEQ multiplex PCR assay. To provide template for TCR sequencing, every sample had RNA extracted and reverse transcribed into cDNA. SuperScript III was used for first-strand cDNA synthesis, primed with a 2:1 mix of oligo-dT and random hexamers. A synthetic immune receptor repertoire was used to assess amplification bias, and residual bias was removed computationally. The study's processing was this. Raw reads were preprocessed to remove errors, and CDR3 was defined according to IMGT conventions as the region from the conserved cysteine to phenylalanine. To get clonality, Shannon entropy was normalized by log2 of the number of productive unique TCRs and the result was subtracted from 1. Whether each scalp clone was CD4 or CD8 was inferred by checking scalp TCRbeta sequences against the CD4 and CD8 repertoires from sorted blood. This immuneACCESS table, as held by TCRdb, lists in-frame sequences with V and J called but not all clones. Of the missing ones, under half trace to an unresolved V gene in checked studies; the others have no known cause. D and trimming come from the DNA, and the V and J calls and clone size come from that table. A total of 150,000 or so clones appear in this sample, around 47% of them only once. The ten largest clones take up more than 6.5% of the sample.

This receptor was identified in a human donor with alopecia areata. The sequenced sample was CD4+ T cells sorted from blood. The chain is encoded by TRBV29-1 joined to TRBJ2-3; 10 central nucleotides agree with TRBD2. The CDR3 reads CSVSGTSGTDTQYF. Here is the DNA: TGCAGCGTTTCCGGGACTAGCGGCACAGATACGCAGTATTTT.